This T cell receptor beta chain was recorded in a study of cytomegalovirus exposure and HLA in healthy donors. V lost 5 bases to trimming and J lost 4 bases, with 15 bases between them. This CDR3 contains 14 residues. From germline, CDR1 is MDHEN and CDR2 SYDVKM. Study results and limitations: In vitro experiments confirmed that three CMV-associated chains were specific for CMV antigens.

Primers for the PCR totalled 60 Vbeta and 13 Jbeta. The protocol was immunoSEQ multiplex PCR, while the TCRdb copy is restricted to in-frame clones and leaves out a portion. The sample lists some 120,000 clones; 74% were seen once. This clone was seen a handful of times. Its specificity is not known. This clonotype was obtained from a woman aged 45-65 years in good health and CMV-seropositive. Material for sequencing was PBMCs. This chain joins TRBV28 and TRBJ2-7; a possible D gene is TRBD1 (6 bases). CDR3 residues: CASSLQGTIYEQYF. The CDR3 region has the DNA TGTGCCAGCAGTCTCCAGGGGACCATTTACGAGCAGTACTTC. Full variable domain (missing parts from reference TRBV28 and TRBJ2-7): DVKVTQSSRYLVKRTGEKVFLECVQDMDHENMFWYRQDPGLGLRLIYFSYDVKMKEKGDIPEGYSVSREKKERFSLILESASTNQTSMYLCASSLQGTIYEQYFGPGTRLTVT.